One T cell receptor beta chain is described in this entry. Its target is unknown. The PCR contained 60 Vbeta and 13 Jbeta primers. Method: immunoSEQ multiplex PCR; TCRdb's copy keeps in-frame clones and lacks some. The sample lists 200,000 or so clones, approximately 80% occurring once. Unmatched junction bases numbered 6, after V lost 0 bases and J lost 4 bases. Germline values: CDR1 SGDLS, CDR2 YYNGEE. This CDR3 spans 15 amino acids. This sample stems from a study of cytomegalovirus exposure and HLA in healthy donors. General study points: Productive rates of about 90% or about 30% were seen for most TCR beta V segments in an earlier analysis. After further analysis at a later stage, 15,000 to 20,000 TCR beta sequences were associated with HLA alleles at 0.05 false discovery rate.

This rearrangement joins TRBV9 to TRBJ2-5; 7 bases map to TRBD1. Specimen: PBMCs. This clonotype was obtained from a woman aged 25 to 39 in good health and CMV-seronegative. The CDR3 reads CASSVAFPGGETQYF. The CDR3 region has the DNA TGTGCCAGCAGCGTAGCGTTTCCAGGGGGAGAGACCCAGTACTTC.